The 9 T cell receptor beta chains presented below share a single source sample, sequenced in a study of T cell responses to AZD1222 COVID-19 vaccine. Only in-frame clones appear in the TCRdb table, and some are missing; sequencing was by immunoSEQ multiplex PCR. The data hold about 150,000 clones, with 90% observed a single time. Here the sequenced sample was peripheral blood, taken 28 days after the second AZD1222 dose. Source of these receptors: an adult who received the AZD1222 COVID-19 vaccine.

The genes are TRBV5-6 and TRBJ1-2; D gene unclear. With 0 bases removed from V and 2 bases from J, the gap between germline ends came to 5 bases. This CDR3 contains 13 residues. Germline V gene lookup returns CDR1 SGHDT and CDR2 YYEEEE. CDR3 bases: TGTGCCAGCAGCTTGGGCGGAAACTATGGCTACACCTTC. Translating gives CASSLGGNYGYTF.

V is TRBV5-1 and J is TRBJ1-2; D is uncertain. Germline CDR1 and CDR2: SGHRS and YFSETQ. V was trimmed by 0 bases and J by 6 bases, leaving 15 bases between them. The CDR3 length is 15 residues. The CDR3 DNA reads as TGCGCCAGCAGCTTGGTCTTCGCGGGCTCCGATGGCTACACCTTC. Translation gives CASSLVFAGSDGYTF.

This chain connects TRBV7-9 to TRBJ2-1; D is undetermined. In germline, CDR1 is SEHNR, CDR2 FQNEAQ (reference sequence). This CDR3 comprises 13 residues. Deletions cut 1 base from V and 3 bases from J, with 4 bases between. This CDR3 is CASSLEVYNEQFF. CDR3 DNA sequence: TGTGCCAGCAGCTTAGAAGTCTACAATGAGCAGTTCTTC.

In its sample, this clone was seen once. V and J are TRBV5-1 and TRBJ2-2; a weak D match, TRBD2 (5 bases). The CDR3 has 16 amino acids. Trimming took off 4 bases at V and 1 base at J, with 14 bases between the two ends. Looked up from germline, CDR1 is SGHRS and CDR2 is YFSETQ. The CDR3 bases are TGCGCCAGCAGCCCGGGGTCCAAGGGGAACACCGGGGAGCTGTTTTTT. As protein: CASSPGSKGNTGELFF.

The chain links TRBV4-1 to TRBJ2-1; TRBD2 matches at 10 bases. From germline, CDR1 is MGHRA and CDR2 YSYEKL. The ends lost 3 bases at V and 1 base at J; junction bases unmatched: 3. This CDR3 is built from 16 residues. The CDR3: CASSHQAGGSYNEQFF. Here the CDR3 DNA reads TGCGCCAGCAGCCATCAAGCGGGAGGGTCCTACAATGAGCAGTTCTTC.

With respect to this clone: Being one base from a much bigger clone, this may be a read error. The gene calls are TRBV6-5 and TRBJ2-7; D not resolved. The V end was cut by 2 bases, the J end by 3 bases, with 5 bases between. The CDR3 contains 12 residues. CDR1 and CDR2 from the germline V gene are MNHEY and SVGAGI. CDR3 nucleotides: TGTGCCAGCAGTTACGGGCTCTACGAGCAGTACTTC. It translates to CASSYGLYEQYF.

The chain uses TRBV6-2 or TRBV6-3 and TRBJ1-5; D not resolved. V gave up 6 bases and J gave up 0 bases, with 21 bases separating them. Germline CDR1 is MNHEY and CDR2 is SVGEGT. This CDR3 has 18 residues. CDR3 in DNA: TGTGCCAGCAGCCCTTTAGGCGTCGGACGCAATAGCAATCAGCCCCAGCATTTT. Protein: CASSPLGVGRNSNQPQHF.

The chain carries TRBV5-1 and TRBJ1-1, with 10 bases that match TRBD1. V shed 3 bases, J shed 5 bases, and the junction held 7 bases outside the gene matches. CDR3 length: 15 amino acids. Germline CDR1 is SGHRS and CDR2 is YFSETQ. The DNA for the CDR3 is TGCGCCAGCAGCTCACGGGACAGGGGAGGGACTGAAGCTTTCTTT. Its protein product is CASSSRDRGGTEAFF.

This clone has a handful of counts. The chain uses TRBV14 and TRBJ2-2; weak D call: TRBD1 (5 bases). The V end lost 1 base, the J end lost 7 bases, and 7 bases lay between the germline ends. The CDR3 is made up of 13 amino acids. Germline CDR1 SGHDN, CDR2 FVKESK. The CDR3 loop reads CASSQVGVGELFF. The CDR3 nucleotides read TGTGCCAGCAGCCAAGTAGGGGTCGGGGAGCTGTTTTTT.